Sequencing of this T cell receptor (beta chain) was carried out in a study of T cell responses to AZD1222 COVID-19 vaccine. Study-wide points: Possibly, clonal diversity was underestimated; donors were largely white British and included more females. Two AZD1222 doses significantly raised spike-specific TCR breadth and depth over controls. Baseline antibody screening turned up just a handful of seropositive AZD1222 recipients. No day 14 peak samples; only post-peak repertoires were characterized.

The method was immunoSEQ multiplex PCR; TCRdb's version includes in-frame clones alone and lacks a portion of them. This sample has 140,000 to 150,000 clones; about 93% occur once, and the top ten carry approximately 4.9%. Concerning this clone itself: What it binds is unknown.

This TCR came from an adult in good health. Here the sequenced sample was peripheral blood, taken on day 0 of AZD1222 vaccination.

CDR3 sequence reads: CASSLWGGETQYF. CDR3 DNA sequence: TGTGCCAGCAGCTTATGGGGAGGGGAGACCCAGTACTTC. V and J are TRBV7-9 and TRBJ2-5; 7 bases align to TRBD2. The V segment lost 2 bases and the J segment 5 bases; nucleotides outside the gene matches: 2. Per germline, CDR1 SEHNR and CDR2 FQNEAQ (reference sequence). The CDR3 contains 13 residues.